This T cell receptor (beta chain) emerged from a study of memory CD4+ T cells and cytomegalovirus serostatus. Libraries were prepared by immunoSEQ multiplex PCR; TCRdb keeps only in-frame clonotypes and omits some of them. The sample includes tens of thousands of clones, around 80% of them seen just once. The sort gate was single viable CD3+CD4+CD8-CD45RO+ cells for memory CD4+ T cells. Notes on this clone: Its cognate antigen is unknown.

Study-level findings and limits: Suggested: most of the CMV-linked TCR signature lies in CD4+ memory cells.

Trimming removed 5 bases from V and 2 bases from J, with 12 bases in between. CDR1 is SGHAT, CDR2 FQNNGV, per germline. CDR3 size: 15 residues. Sequencing was done on a sample of memory CD4+ T cells from blood. This rearrangement joins TRBV11-2 to TRBJ1-4; D is perhaps TRBD1 (5 bases). The receptor's source is an adult in good health and CMV-seronegative. The CDR3 protein is CASSTQVSTNEKLFF. As DNA, the CDR3 is TGTGCCAGCAGCACACAGGTTTCGACTAATGAAAAACTGTTTTTT.